The entry below gives a single TCR beta chain sequence along with its context. It lacks a known antigen. No clone much larger than this one lies a single base away; base qualities are absent. The sample's time point label, in plain terms: baseline before first vaccination. The vaccinee samples were drawn from two UK trials, COV001 and COV002, one of which was a single-blind randomized controlled phase 2/3 trial testing AZD1222 (ChAdOx1 nCoV-19) in healthy adults. For TCRbeta chain sequencing, PBMC samples were collected from trial participants at day 0 and at day 28 after the second dose. These data belong to a study of T cell responses to AZD1222 COVID-19 vaccine (dated by TCRdb to about 2021). General notes on the study: AZD1222 recipients with second doses at about 4 weeks or about 12 weeks were pooled, because spike-specific TCR depth and breadth did not differ between schedules. TCR sequencing was performed for 230 to 250 trial participants, of whom 200 to 210 were given two doses of AZD1222 and around 25 were given two doses of MenACWY control vaccine. Trial participants were enrolled into age subgroups of 18-55, 56-69 and 70-plus years, which contained around 150, 29 and 61 TCR-sequenced participants, respectively. What the research found in general, with its limitations: Because no day 14 peak-response samples were available, the repertoires could be characterized only after the peak T cell response. Conclusions about previously exposed vaccinees are limited, since just 5 to 7 AZD1222 recipients were seropositive for SARS-CoV-2 at baseline. Epitopes outside the regions mutated in the B.1.351 and B.1.1.7 variants were reportedly recognized by nearly half of the unique spike-specific TCRs. Participants were mostly white British, with more females than males. The authors suggested clonal diversity may have been underestimated. In the small 56-69-year group, the increase in depth fell short of significance, most likely because of low power. The whole spike protein was spanned by vaccine-associated CD4 TCRs, and dominant responses were seen in regions 160-218 and 743-854. Spike-specific TCR breadth and depth rose significantly after two AZD1222 doses compared with day 0 and with MenACWY recipients.

The CDR3 regions of human TCRbeta chains were analyzed by immunosequencing. Per the source publication's procedure: TCRs in the repertoires were matched against a reference library of SARS-CoV-2-specific TCRs that had been generated with the MIRA antigen-specificity platform. Breadth was defined as the fraction of unique TCRs that were SARS-CoV-2-associated, and depth was defined as the fraction of total T cells that were SARS-CoV-2-associated. Using the MIRA data, each spike-specific TCR was assigned both to the spike region to which the TCR was reactive and to a CD4 or CD8 class. Log10-transformed breadth and depth values were compared by one-way ANOVA with Sidak's multiple comparisons tests. As stored in TCRdb, this immuneACCESS dataset retains in-frame rearrangements with V and J assigned. A fraction of the clones does not appear; measured against another copy, unresolved V genes explain less than half of the discrepancy, and the remainder lacks a known reason. D and trimming were read from the DNA, whereas the V and J calls and clone size are those reported in that table. The sample has over 150,000 clones on record, over 80% of them singletons. Clones ranked in the top ten supply 10% of the sample.

From its cysteine to its phenylalanine, the CDR3 spans 15 amino acids. Kept here is only the CDR3 DNA, which spans 45 bases and is read in frame from base 1. Trimming takes 3 bases from V and 0 bases from J, and the germline ends sit 10 bases apart. CDR1 and CDR2, looked up from the germline V gene, are SGDLS and YYNGEE. This material consisted of peripheral blood, taken on day 0 of AZD1222 vaccination. The receptor was derived from an adult in good health. The receptor chain draws on TRBV9 and TRBJ1-3; the D segment could be TRBD1, given 5 matching bases. The CDR3 is CASSEQEFSGNTIYF. The DNA is TGTGCCAGCAGCGAACAGGAATTCTCTGGAAACACCATATATTTT.